A selection of T cell receptor beta chains follows, all from one sample in a study of T cell changes during pregnancy in multiple sclerosis. Clones were sequenced by immunoSEQ multiplex PCR, and TCRdb holds only the in-frame ones, with some missing. This sample yields about 98,000 clones, of which about 90% are seen a single time; roughly 2.3% belongs to the top ten. The sample in question was peripheral blood, obtained after pregnancy. The receptors come from a female donor in good health, enrolled as a control in a pregnancy study. The CDR3 runs from the conserved cysteine through the conserved F or W. The D gene is left open where the match is weak. The size of a clone is reported for some rows only, either as once, few or many, or as a class for expanded clones.

CDR3 protein | CDR3 DNA | J gene | V gene | clone size | D gene
CASSSIGTDTQYF | TGTGCCAGCAGTTCCATCGGGACAGATACGCAGTATTTT | TRBJ2-3 | TRBV27 | . | .
CASSPRTGDGYTF | TGTGCCAGCAGTCCCCGGACAGGGGATGGCTACACCTTC | TRBJ1-2 | TRBV6-6 | . | TRBD1
CASSPAGGTGNTIYF | TGTGCCAGCAGCCCAGCAGGGGGCACTGGAAACACCATATATTTT | TRBJ1-3 | TRBV6-5 | once | TRBD1
CASRAGSYNEQFF | TGTGCCAGCAGGGCTGGCTCCTACAATGAGCAGTTCTTC | TRBJ2-1 | TRBV9 | . | .
CASSTYTSGHYTDTQYF | TGTGCCAGTAGTACGTATACTAGCGGACACTACACAGATACGCAGTATTTT | TRBJ2-3 | TRBV19 | . | TRBD2
CASSETSGGWEQYF | TGTGCCAGCAGCGAGACTAGCGGGGGGTGGGAGCAGTACTTC | TRBJ2-7 | TRBV5-5 | . | TRBD2
CASFRGRYTEAFF | TGTGCCAGCTTCAGGGGGCGATACACTGAAGCTTTCTTT | TRBJ1-1 | TRBV2 | . | TRBD1
CASSLSGQLTF | TGCGCCAGCAGCTTGTCGGGACAGCTCACCTTC | TRBJ1-2 | TRBV5-1 | . | TRBD1
CASSKVLGDTGLAKNIQYF | TGTGCCAGCAGCAAAGTCCTGGGTGATACAGGCTTAGCCAAAAACATTCAGTACTTC | TRBJ2-4 | TRBV21-1 | . | .
CASSWRDNQPQHF | TGTGCCAGTAGTTGGAGGGACAATCAGCCCCAGCATTTT | TRBJ1-5 | TRBV19 | . | .
CASSFGGSGIGELFF | TGTGCCAGCAGCTTTGGCGGGAGCGGGATCGGGGAGCTGTTTTTT | TRBJ2-2 | TRBV5-4 | . | TRBD2
CASSLEGNEQFF | TGTGCCAGCAGCTTGGAGGGGAATGAGCAGTTCTTC | TRBJ2-1 | TRBV11-3 | . | .
CASGRRDYGYTF | TGTGCCAGCGGCCGACGGGACTATGGCTACACCTTC | TRBJ1-2 | TRBV5-5 | . | .
CASSQNRGQETQYF | TGCGCCAGCAGCCAGAACAGGGGACAGGAGACCCAGTACTTC | TRBJ2-5 | TRBV4-1 | few | TRBD1
CASSLSISDTQYF | TGTGCCAGCAGCTTATCGATCAGTGATACGCAGTATTTT | TRBJ2-3 | TRBV11-3 | few | .
CASSLGPAGTNEQFF | TGTGCCAGCAGCTTAGGTCCAGCGGGCACCAATGAGCAGTTCTTC | TRBJ2-1 | TRBV7-8 | . | .
CASSLELGRDYLDPTGELFF | TGTGCCAGCAGCTTGGAACTCGGAAGGGACTACCTGGATCCGACCGGGGAGCTGTTTTTT | TRBJ2-2 | TRBV5-4 | . | TRBD2
CAWSVGELGQPQHF | TGTGCCTGGAGTGTAGGGGAATTGGGTCAGCCCCAGCATTTT | TRBJ1-5 | TRBV30 | few | .
CASSFGITYEQYF | TGTGCCAGCAGTTTCGGGATCACCTACGAGCAGTACTTC | TRBJ2-7 | TRBV27 | . | .
CASSVSGGVNNEQFF | TGTGCCAGCAGCGTTAGCGGGGGAGTAAACAATGAGCAGTTCTTC | TRBJ2-1 | TRBV9 | . | TRBD2
CASSQDLDTPYEQYF | TGTGCCAGCAGCCAAGATTTGGACACCCCCTACGAGCAGTACTTC | TRBJ2-7 | TRBV4-2 | . | .
CASSPRGGGLYEQYF | TGTGCCAGCAGTCCACGCGGGGGGGGGCTCTACGAGCAGTACTTC | TRBJ2-7 | TRBV27 | . | TRBD2
CASSQTGNSPLHF | TGTGCCAGCAGTCAAACAGGGAATTCACCCCTCCACTTT | TRBJ1-6 | TRBV6-1 | . | .
CASSSRVEGQFF | TGTGCCAGCAGCTCAAGGGTTGAGGGGCAGTTCTTC | TRBJ2-1 | TRBV7-2 | . | .
CASSSRGGRTDTQYF | TGTGCCAGCAGCTCTCGGGGGGGACGCACAGATACGCAGTATTTT | TRBJ2-3 | TRBV7-6 | . | TRBD2
CASSNSRVQDRPQHF | TGTGCCAGCAGCAACAGCAGGGTTCAAGATCGGCCCCAGCATTTT | TRBJ1-5 | TRBV7-8 | . | .
CASSIGGWGEQETQYF | TGTGCCAGTAGTATAGGCGGTTGGGGGGAGCAAGAGACCCAGTACTTC | TRBJ2-5 | TRBV19 | . | .
CATSRDRWDRGDTQYF | TGTGCCACCAGCAGAGATCGCTGGGACAGGGGGGATACGCAGTATTTT | TRBJ2-3 | TRBV15 | . | TRBD1
CASSFDGSSYNEQFF | TGTGCCAGCAGCTTCGACGGGAGCTCCTACAATGAGCAGTTCTTC | TRBJ2-1 | TRBV11-3 | . | .
CASSPGDRAGYGYTF | TGTGCCAGCTCACCCGGGGACAGGGCCGGCTATGGCTACACCTTC | TRBJ1-2 | TRBV18 | . | TRBD1
CASSPSRGTILTYNEQFF | TGCGCCAGCAGCCCCTCTCGCGGAACTATATTAACTTACAATGAGCAGTTCTTC | TRBJ2-1 | TRBV4-1 | . | .
CASSVSRGTNEKLFF | TGTGCCAGCAGCGTAAGTAGGGGTACTAATGAAAAACTGTTTTTT | TRBJ1-4 | TRBV9 | . | .